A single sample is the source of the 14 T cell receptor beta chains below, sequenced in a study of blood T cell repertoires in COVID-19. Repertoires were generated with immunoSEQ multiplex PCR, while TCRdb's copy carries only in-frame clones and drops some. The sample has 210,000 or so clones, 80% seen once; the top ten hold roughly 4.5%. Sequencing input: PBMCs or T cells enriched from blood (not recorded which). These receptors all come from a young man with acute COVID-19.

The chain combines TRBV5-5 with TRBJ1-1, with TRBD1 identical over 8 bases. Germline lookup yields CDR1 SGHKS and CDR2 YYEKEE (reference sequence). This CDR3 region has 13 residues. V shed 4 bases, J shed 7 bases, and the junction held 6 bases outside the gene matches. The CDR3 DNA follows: TGTGCCAGCAGCCTGACAGGGGAGATTGAAGCTTTCTTT. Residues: CASSLTGEIEAFF.

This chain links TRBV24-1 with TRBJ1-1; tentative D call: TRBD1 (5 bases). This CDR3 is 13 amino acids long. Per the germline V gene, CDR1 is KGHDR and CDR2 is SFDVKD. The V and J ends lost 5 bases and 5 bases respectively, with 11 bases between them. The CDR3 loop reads CATSGPEGTEAFF. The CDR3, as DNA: TGTGCCACCAGTGGCCCGGAGGGGACTGAAGCTTTCTTT.

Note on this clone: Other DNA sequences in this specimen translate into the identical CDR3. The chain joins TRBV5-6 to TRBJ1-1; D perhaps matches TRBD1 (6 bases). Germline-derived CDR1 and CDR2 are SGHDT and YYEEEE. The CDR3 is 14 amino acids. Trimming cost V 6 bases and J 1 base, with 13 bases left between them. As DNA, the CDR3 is TGTGCCAGCAATCAACAGGGTAGGAACACTGAAGCTTTCTTT. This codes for CASNQQGRNTEAFF.

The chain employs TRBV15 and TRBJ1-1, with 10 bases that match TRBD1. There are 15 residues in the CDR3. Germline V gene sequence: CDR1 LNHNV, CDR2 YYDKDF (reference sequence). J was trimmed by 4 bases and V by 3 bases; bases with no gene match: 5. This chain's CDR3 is CATSRGQGIPTEAFF. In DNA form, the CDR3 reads TGTGCCACCAGCAGGGGACAGGGGATCCCCACTGAAGCTTTCTTT.

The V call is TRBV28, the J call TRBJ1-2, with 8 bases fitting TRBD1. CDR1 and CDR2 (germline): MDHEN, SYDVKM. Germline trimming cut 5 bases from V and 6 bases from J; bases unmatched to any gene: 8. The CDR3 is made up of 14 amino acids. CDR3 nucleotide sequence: TGTGCCAGCAGTCTTAGGACAGGGAGGCATGGCTACACCTTC. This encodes CASSLRTGRHGYTF.

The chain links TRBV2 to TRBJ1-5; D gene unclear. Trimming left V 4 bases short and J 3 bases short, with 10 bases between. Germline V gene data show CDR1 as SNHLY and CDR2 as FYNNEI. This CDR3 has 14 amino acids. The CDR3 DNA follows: TGTGCCAGCAGTGCGTTACAGCCCAATCAGCCCCAGCATTTT. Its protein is CASSALQPNQPQHF.

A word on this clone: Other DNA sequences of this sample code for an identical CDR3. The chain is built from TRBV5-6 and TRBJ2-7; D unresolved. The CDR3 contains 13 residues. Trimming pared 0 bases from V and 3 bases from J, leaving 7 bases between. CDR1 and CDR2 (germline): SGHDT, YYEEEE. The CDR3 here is CASSLGSGYEQYF. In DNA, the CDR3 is TGTGCCAGCAGCTTGGGGTCCGGCTACGAGCAGTACTTC.

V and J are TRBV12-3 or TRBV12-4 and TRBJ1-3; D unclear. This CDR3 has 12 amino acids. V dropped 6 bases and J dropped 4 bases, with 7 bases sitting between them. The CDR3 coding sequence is TGTGCCAGCAGCCTTGAGGGAAACACCATATATTTT. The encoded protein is CASSLEGNTIYF.

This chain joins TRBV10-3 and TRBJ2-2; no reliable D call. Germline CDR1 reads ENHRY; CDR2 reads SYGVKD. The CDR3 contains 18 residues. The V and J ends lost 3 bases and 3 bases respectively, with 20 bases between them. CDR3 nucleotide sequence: TGTGCCATCAGTGACAGGAACCCTACCAGCTCTTACACCGGGGAGCTGTTTTTT. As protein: CAISDRNPTSSYTGELFF.

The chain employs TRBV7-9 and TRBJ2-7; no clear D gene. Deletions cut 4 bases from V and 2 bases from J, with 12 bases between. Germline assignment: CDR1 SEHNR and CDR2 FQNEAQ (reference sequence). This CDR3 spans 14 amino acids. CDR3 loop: CASSSQDFPYEQYF. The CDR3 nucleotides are TGTGCCAGCAGCTCGCAAGACTTTCCCTACGAGCAGTACTTC. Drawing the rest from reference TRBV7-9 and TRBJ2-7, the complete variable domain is DTGVSQNPRHKITKRGQNVTFRCDPISEHNRLYWYRQTLGQGPEFLTYFQNEAQLEKSRLLSDRFSAERPKGSFSTLEIQRTEQGDSAMYLCASSSQDFPYEQYFGPGTRLTVT.

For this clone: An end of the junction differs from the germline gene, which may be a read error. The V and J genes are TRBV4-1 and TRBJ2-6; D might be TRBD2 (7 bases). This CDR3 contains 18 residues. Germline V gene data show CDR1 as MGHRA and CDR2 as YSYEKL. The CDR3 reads CARSQGGGRISGANVLTF. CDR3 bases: TGCGCCCGCAGCCAAGGGGGGGGGCGCATAAGTGGGGCCAACGTCCTGACTTTC.

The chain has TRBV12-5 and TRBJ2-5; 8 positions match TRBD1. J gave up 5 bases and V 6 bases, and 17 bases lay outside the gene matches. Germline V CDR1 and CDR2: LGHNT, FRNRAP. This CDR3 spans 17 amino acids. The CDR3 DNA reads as TGTGCTAGTGGCTCCGGGACAGGACCCAACCTGAGGGAGACCCAGTACTTC. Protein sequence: CASGSGTGPNLRETQYF.

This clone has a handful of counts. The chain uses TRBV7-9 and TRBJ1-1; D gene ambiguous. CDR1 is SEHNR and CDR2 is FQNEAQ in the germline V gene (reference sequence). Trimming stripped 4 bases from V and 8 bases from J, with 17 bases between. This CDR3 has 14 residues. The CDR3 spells CASSSSPGRKEAFF. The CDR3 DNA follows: TGTGCCAGCAGCTCCAGCCCGGGTCGGAAGGAAGCTTTCTTT. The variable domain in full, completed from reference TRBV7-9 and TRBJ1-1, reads DTGVSQNPRHKITKRGQNVTFRCDPISEHNRLYWYRQTLGQGPEFLTYFQNEAQLEKSRLLSDRFSAERPKGSFSTLEIQRTEQGDSAMYLCASSSSPGRKEAFFGQGTRLTVV.

The CDR3 spells CASRPRGRFTSQHF. In DNA form, the CDR3 reads TGTGCCAGCAGACCACGAGGGAGGTTCACGTCCCAGCATTTT. The chain links TRBV27 to TRBJ1-5; D is unclear. The V and J ends lost 6 bases and 11 bases respectively, with 20 bases between them. The CDR3 is 14 amino acids. Per germline, CDR1 MNHEY and CDR2 SMNVEV (reference sequence).